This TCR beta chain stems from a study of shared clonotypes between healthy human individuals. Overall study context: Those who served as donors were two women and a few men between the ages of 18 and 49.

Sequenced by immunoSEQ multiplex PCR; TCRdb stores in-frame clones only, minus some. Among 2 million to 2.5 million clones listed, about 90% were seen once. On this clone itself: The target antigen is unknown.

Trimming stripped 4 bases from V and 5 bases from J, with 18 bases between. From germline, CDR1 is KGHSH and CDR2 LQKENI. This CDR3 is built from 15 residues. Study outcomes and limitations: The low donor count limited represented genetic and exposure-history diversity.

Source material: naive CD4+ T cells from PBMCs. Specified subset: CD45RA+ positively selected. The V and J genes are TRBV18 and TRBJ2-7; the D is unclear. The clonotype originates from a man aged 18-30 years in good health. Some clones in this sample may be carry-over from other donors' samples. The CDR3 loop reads CASSRSNSLGHEQYF. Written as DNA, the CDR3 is TGTGCCAGCTCACGCTCCAATAGTTTAGGCCACGAGCAGTACTTC.